This T cell receptor (beta chain) derives from a study of patients and donors after allogeneic stem cell transplantation. This clonotype came up a few times. V dropped 0 bases and J dropped 5 bases, with 13 bases sitting between them. In germline, CDR1 is DFQATT, CDR2 SNEGSKA (reference sequence). The CDR3 has 14 residues. TCRdb itself ran the RT-PCR reads through MiXCR, one entry per CDR3 protein. The table records 200,000 to 250,000 distinct CDR3 sequences, 35% to 45% of them present only once. J is TRBJ1-1 and V is TRBV20-1; D perhaps matches TRBD1 (5 bases). The sequence was collected from a human donor who was either an allogeneic HSCT recipient or a stem cell or donor lymphocyte infusion donor (not recorded which). It is not recorded whose cells these are; they may come from a transplant donor. Specimen: blood, either unsorted or a sorted T cell fraction (not recorded which). CDR3 in amino acids: CSARDRSGHTEAFF. The CDR3 DNA is TGCAGTGCTAGAGATAGGTCAGGGCATACTGAAGCTTTCTTT.